This TCR beta chain was documented in a study of beta chain features in type 1 diabetes. Broader study findings: Researchers caution that PCR might favor shorter templates, equally among patients and controls. Shorter TCRB CDR3s, moderately but significantly so, marked every one of the four CD4+ subsets in Type 1 diabetes patients.

As every portion of the isolated RNA was reverse transcribed, the sequencing read expressed TCRB transcripts. On average, stem cell-like memory T cell samples had about a million reads. The data were produced by immunoSEQ multiplex PCR, yet TCRdb's version contains in-frame clones alone and is incomplete. The data show tens of thousands of clones, approximately 70% seen once. Each donor gave one heparinised blood draw averaging approximately 100 mL. As concerns this clone: The antigen is not known.

The sequenced sample was stem cell memory CD4+ T cells from blood. The clonotype comes from a woman in her thirties or forties with type 1 diabetes.

The DNA for the CDR3 is TGTGCCAGCAGGCCACAGGGTCCTGGCACAGATACGCAGTATTTT. It specifies CASRPQGPGTDTQYF. The V call is TRBV2, the J call TRBJ2-3, with D possibly being TRBD1 (6 bases). V was trimmed by 6 bases and J by 1 base, leaving 14 bases between them. The germline V gene has CDR1 SNHLY and CDR2 FYNNEI. The CDR3 is 15 amino acids.